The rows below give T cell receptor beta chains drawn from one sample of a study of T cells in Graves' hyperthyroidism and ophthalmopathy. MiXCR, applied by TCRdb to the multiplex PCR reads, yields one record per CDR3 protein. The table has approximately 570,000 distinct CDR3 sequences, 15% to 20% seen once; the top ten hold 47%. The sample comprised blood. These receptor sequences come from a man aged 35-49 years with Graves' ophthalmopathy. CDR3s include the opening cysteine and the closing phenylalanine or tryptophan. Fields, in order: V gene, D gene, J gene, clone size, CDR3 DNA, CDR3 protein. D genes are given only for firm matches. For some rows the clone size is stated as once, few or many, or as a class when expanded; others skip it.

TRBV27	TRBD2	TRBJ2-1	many	TGTGCCAGCAGTGTGACTAGCGGGAGAGGGGATGAGCAGTTCTTC	CASSVTSGRGDEQFF
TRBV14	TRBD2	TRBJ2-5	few	TGTGCCAGCAGCCGGGACTATTACCAAGAGACCCAGTACTTC	CASSRDYYQETQYF
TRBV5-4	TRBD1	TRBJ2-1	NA	TGTGCCAGCAGCAACCCTTGGGGGACAGGGGGCGCAGTTACGGGCGATGAGCAGTTCTTC	CASSNPWGTGGAVTGDEQFF
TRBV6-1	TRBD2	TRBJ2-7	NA	TGTGCCAGCAGTGGAACTACGGGGGGGTTTTCCTACGAGCAGTACTTC	CASSGTTGGFSYEQYF
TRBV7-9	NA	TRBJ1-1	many	TGTGCCAGCAGCTTAAACGCCTTGACGGGGGCTGAAGCTTTCTTT	CASSLNALTGAEAFF
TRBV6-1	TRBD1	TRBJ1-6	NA	TGTGCCAGCAGTCTGGGACAGATATCACCCCTCCACTTT	CASSLGQISPLHF
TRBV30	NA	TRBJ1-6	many	TGTGCCTGGAACGGGAGATATAATTCACCCCTCCACTTT	CAWNGRYNSPLHF
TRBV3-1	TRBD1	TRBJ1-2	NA	TGTGCCAGCAGCCCGGGACAGGCGGACTATGGCTACACCTTC	CASSPGQADYGYTF
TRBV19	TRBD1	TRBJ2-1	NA	TGTGCCAGTAGTATCGACGGGACAGGACATGAGCAGTTCTTC	CASSIDGTGHEQFF
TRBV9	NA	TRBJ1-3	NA	TGTGCCAGCAGCGTAGACGACAGCGGAAACACCATATATTTT	CASSVDDSGNTIYF
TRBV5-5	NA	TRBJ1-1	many	TGTGCCAGCAGCTTGGCCCCAGGCGTGAACACTGAAGCTTTCTTT	CASSLAPGVNTEAFF
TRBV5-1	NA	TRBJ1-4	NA	TGCGCCAGCAGCTTGAAAACAGGAAATTTGAATGAAAAACTGTTTTTT	CASSLKTGNLNEKLFF
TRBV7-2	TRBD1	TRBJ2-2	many	TGTGCCAGCAGCTTCGCGGGACAGGGGACCGGGGAGCTGTTTTTT	CASSFAGQGTGELFF
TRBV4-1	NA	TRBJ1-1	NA	TGCGCCAGCAGCCAAGCGAAGGGGAGAAGAACTGAAGCTTTCTTT	CASSQAKGRRTEAFF
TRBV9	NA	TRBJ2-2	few	TGTGCCAGCAGCGTAGCTACGCAGACCGGGGAGCTGTTTTTT	CASSVATQTGELFF
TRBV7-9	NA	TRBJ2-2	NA	TGTGTCAGCATCCGTCGGGCTAGCGTAAACACCGGGGAGCTGTTTTTT	CVSIRRASVNTGELFF
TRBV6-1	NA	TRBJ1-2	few	TGTGCCAGCAGATCCGACACCAACTATGGCTACACCTTC	CASRSDTNYGYTF
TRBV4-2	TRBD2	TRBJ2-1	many	TGTGCCAGCAGCCAAGCTGGACTAGCGGGGCACAATGAGCAGTTCTTC	CASSQAGLAGHNEQFF
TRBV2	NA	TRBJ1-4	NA	TGTGCCAGCAGTGAAGGACGGGGGACTAATGAAAAACTGTTTTTT	CASSEGRGTNEKLFF
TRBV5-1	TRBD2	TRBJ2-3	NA	TGCGCCAGCAGCTTGGTTGGTTTGCGGGGGGCGTCCATAGATACGCAGTATTTT	CASSLVGLRGASIDTQYF
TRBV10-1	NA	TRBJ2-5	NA	TGCGCCAGCAGTGAGTCGAGTACTCTCAAGAGACCCCAGTACTTC	CASSESSTLKRPQYF
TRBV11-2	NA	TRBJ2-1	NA	TGTGCCAGCAGCTTAACTATCCATGAGCAGTTCTTC	CASSLTIHEQFF